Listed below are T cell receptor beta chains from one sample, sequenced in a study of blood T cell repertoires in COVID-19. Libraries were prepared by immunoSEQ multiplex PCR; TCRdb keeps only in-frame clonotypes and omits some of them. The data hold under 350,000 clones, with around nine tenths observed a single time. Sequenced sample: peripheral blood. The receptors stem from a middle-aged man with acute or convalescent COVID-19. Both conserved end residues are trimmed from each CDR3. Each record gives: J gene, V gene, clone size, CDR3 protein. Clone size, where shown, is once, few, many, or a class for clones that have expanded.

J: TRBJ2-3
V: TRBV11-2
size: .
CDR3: ASSFGGARGDTQY

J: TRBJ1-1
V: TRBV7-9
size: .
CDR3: ASSLTVGGTEAF

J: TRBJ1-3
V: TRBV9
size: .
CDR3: ASSVTGPQSGNTIY

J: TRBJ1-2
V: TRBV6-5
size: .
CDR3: ASSYGRASNYGYT

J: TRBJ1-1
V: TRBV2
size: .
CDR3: ASWVGHLRTEAF

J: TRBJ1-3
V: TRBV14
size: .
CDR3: ASSRRDYTIY

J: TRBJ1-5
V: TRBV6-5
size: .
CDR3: ASSRDRRQPQH

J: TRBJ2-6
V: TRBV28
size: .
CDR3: ASGLSGANVLT

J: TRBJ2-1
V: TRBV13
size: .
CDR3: ASSLTGNPYNEQF

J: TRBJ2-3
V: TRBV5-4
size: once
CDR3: ASSFRSGGLTDTQY

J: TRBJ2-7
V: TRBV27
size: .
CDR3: ASSLRGDLREQY

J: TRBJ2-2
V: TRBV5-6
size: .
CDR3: ASSHAANTGELF